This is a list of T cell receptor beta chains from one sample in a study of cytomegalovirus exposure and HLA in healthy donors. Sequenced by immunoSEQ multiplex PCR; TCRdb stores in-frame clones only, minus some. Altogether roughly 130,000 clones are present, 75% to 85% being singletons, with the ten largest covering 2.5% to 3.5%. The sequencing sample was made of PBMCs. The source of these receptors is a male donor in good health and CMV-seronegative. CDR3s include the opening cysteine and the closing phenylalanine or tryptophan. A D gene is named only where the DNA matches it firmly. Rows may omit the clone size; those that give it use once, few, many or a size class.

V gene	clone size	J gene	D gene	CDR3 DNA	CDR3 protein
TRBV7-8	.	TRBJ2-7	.	TGTGCCAGCAGCTTGAGAGCAGGATCCTACGAGCAGTACTTC	CASSLRAGSYEQYF
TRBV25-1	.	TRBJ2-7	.	TGTGCCAGCAGTGAATATGGTAGGGGCTACGAGCAGTACTTC	CASSEYGRGYEQYF
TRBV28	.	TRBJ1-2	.	TGTGCCAGCAGAGAGGGAGTCGATTACTATGGCTACACCTTC	CASREGVDYYGYTF
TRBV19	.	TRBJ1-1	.	TGTGCCACCGCGCCACAGGGGAACACTGAAGCTTTCTTT	CATAPQGNTEAFF
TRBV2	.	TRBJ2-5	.	TGTGCCAGCAGTGAGACTCCTGGTGAGACCCAGTACTTC	CASSETPGETQYF
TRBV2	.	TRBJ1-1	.	TGTGCCAGCAGTGTGAGGACTGAAGCTTTCTTT	CASSVRTEAFF
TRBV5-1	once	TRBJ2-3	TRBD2	TGCGCCAGCAGCCCCGGACTAGCGGGTATCACAGATACGCAGTATTTT	CASSPGLAGITDTQYF
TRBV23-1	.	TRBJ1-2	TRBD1	TGCGCCAGCAGTCAATTAGGACAGGGCAGTCACAGGGGTGGCTACACCTTC	CASSQLGQGSHRGGYTF
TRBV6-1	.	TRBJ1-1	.	TGTGCCAGCAGTGGAAGACGGGTCGCGAACACTGAAGCTTTCTTT	CASSGRRVANTEAFF
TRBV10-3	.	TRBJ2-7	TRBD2	TGTGCCATCAGTGAGATGAGCGGGGGGACCTACGAGCAGTACTTC	CAISEMSGGTYEQYF
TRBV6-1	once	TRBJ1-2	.	TGTGCCAGCAGCCCAGGGTCCGGCTACACCTTC	CASSPGSGYTF
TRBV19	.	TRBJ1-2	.	TGTGCCAGTAGTATAGACGTCCATCGGAGTGGCTACACCTTC	CASSIDVHRSGYTF